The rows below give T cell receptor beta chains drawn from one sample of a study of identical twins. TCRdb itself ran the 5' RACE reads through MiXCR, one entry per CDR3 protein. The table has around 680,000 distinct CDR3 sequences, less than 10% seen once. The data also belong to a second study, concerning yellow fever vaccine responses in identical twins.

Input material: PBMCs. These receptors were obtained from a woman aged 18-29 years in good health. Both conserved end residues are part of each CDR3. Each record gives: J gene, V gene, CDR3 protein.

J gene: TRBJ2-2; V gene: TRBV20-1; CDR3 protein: CSASPGSNTGELFF
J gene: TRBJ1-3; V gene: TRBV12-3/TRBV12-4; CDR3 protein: CASSLLRSAGNTIYF
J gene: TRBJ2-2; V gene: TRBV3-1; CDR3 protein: CASSSHAGGDLTPGSCFF
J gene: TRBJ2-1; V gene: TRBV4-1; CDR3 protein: CASSPRSAGTLNDYNEQFF
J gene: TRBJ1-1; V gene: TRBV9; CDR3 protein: CASSPHERKDYEAFF
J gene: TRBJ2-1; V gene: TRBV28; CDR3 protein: CASSSSRSGGIGFF
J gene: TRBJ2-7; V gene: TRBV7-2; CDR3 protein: CASSLLGQAGLTYEQYF
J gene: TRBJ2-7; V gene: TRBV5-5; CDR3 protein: CASSRRAFAGGTYEQYF
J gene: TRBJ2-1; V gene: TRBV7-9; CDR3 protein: CASTRLAGRENEQFF
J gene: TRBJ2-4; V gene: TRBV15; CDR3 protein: CATSQVAKNIQYF
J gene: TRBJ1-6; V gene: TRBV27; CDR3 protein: CASSLFQLGSPLHF
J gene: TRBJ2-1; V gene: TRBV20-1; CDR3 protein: CSAREATRGNNEQFF
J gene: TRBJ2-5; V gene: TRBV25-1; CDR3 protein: CASTQGGWEETQYF
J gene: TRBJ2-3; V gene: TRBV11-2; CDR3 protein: CASSSGGGIGATQYF
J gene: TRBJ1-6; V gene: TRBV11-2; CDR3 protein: CASSLLKGEGSPLHF
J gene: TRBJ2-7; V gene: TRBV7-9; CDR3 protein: CASSPRGTSGDEQYF
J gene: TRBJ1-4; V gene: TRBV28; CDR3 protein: CAISLTGELEKLFF
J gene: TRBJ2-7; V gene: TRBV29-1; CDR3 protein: CSVVEDRAYEQYF
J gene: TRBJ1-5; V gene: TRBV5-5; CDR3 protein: CASSLAVTRDQPQHF
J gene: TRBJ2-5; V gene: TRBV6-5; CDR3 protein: CASSYSTNGETQYF
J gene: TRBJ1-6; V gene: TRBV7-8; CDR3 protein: CASSLVVREGYNSPLHF
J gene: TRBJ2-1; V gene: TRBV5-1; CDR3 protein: CASSLWLDEQFF
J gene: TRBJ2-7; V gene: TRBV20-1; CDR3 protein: CSASAPYEQYF
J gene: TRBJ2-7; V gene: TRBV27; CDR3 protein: CASSSAGTRLWEQYF
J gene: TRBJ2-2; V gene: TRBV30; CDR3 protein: CAWRTRGTGELFF
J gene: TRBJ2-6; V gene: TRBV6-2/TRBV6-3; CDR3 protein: CATRQVVTGANVLTF
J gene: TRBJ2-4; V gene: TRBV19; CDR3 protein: CASNPMTGGKNIQYF
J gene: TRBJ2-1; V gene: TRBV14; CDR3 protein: CASSQAGGRSYNEQFF
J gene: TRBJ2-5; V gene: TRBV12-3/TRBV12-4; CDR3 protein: CASTRSGGGRETQYF
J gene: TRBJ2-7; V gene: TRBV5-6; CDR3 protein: CASSLGRREAYEQYF
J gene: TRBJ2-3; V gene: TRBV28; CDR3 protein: CASSSTWDRGTDTQYF
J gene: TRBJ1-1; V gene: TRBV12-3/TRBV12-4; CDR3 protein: CASKRNTEAFF
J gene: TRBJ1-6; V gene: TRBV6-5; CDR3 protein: CASSDSTDSPLHF
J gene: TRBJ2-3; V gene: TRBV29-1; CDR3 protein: CSVEDQGFRTDTQYF
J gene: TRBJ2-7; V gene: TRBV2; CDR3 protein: CASRENPYEQYF
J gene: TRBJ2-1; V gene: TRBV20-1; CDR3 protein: CSASRLAGGPYEQFF
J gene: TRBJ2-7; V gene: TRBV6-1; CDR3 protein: CASSPTPQGASEQYF
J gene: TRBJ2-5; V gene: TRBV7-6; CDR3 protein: CASSHPRGGGETQYF
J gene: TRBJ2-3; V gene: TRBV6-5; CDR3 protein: CASSYSGQGQNTQYF
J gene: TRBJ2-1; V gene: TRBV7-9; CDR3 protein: CASSRRRTSGGNEQFF
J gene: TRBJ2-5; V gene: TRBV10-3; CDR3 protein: CAIGAQETQYF
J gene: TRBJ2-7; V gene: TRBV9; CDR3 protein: CASSVDQRQGPYEQYF
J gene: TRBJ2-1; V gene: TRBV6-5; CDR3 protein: CASSYQLADYNEQFF
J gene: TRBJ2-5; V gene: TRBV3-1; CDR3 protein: CASSQIFGGDFEETQYF
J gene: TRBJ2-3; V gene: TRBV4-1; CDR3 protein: CASSQQGLADSTDTQYF
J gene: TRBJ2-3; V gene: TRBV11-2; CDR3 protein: CASSPTSGSTDTQYF
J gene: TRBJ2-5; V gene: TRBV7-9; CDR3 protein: CASSVPGRETQYF
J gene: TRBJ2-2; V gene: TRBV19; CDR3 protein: CASSIDWIAGVPTGELFF
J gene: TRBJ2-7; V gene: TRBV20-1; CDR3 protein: CSASLAGMGYEQYF
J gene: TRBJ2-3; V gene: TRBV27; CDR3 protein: CASSWTSGAGDTQYF
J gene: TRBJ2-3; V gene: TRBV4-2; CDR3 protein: CASSQSELPPGSVDAVDTQYF
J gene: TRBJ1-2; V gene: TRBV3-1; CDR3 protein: CASSQVDNYGYTF
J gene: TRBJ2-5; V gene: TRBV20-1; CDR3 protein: CSAVFLAGVETQYF
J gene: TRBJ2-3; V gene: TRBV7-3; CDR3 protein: CASSLTASGGASTDTQYF